The source of this TCR beta chain is a study of early T cells in non-severe SARS-CoV-2 infection. Whole-study context: Sequencing was performed on bulk RNA from unsorted whole blood, leaving chains unpaired.

Tagging with unique molecular identifiers was applied to individual cDNA molecules. TCRdb called the 5' RACE reads again in MiXCR, with one record for every CDR3 protein. The sample includes tens of thousands of distinct CDR3 sequences, about 16% of them seen just once. The sequenced sample consisted of whole blood. This TCR was sampled from an adult who was a healthcare worker with PCR-confirmed SARS-CoV-2 infection or an uninfected control (not recorded which).

CDR3: CASSGAISSYEQYF. In DNA form, the CDR3 reads TGTGCCAGCAGTGGGGCTATAAGCTCCTACGAGCAGTACTTC. The chain employs TRBV2 and TRBJ2-7; no clear D gene. Per the germline V gene, CDR1 is SNHLY and CDR2 is FYNNEI. The V end was cut by 4 bases, the J end by 0 bases, with 10 bases between. The CDR3 is 14 amino acids. The entire variable domain, with the rest obtained from reference TRBV2 and TRBJ2-7, is as follows: EPEVTQTPSHQVTQMGQEVILRCVPISNHLYFYWYRQILGQKVEFLVSFYNNEISEKSEIFDDQFSVERPDGSNFTLKIRSTKLEDSAMYFCASSGAISSYEQYFGPGTRLTVT.